Listed below are T cell receptor beta chains from one sample, sequenced in a study of vaccination and CD4 T cells after COVID-19. TCRdb recomputed calls from the PCR reads with MiXCR, one row per CDR3 protein. This sample has about 29,000 distinct CDR3 sequences, with roughly 45% found just once. Source: CD4+ T cells from blood, taken about 7 months after SARS-CoV-2 vaccination. Every receptor here comes from a human donor who had recovered from COVID-19. CDR3s include the opening cysteine and the closing phenylalanine or tryptophan. Fields, in order: V gene, clone size, J gene, D gene, CDR3 protein, CDR3 DNA. D genes are given only for firm matches. Expanded clones get a size class; other rows say once, few or many, or leave the size out.

V gene: TRBV7-9
clone size: -
J gene: TRBJ1-1
D gene: -
CDR3 protein: CASSSGNGGLNTEAFF
CDR3 DNA: TGTGCCAGCAGCTCCGGGAACGGGGGGCTAAACACTGAAGCTTTCTTT

V gene: TRBV20-1
clone size: -
J gene: TRBJ1-2
D gene: -
CDR3 protein: CSADNTGSPYGYTF
CDR3 DNA: TGCAGTGCTGACAATACCGGTAGCCCCTATGGCTACACCTTC

V gene: TRBV24-1
clone size: few
J gene: TRBJ2-3
D gene: TRBD1
CDR3 protein: CATSDFWQGADTQYF
CDR3 DNA: TGTGCCACCAGTGATTTTTGGCAGGGGGCTGATACGCAGTATTTT

V gene: TRBV20-1
clone size: -
J gene: TRBJ2-1
D gene: -
CDR3 protein: CSAPVRPVDEQFF
CDR3 DNA: TGCAGTGCTCCCGTTCGCCCAGTAGATGAGCAGTTCTTC

V gene: TRBV19
clone size: -
J gene: TRBJ1-1
D gene: -
CDR3 protein: CASSIGGPYTEAFF
CDR3 DNA: TGTGCCAGTAGTATAGGGGGGCCGTACACTGAAGCTTTCTTT

V gene: TRBV20-1
clone size: -
J gene: TRBJ2-5
D gene: -
CDR3 protein: CSARVSGWGNQETQYF
CDR3 DNA: TGCAGTGCTAGGGTCTCCGGTTGGGGAAACCAAGAGACCCAGTACTTC

V gene: TRBV29-1
clone size: -
J gene: TRBJ1-2
D gene: -
CDR3 protein: CNVPSRVANYGYTF
CDR3 DNA: TGCAACGTTCCTAGCCGGGTGGCCAACTATGGCTACACCTTC

V gene: TRBV19
clone size: -
J gene: TRBJ1-2
D gene: -
CDR3 protein: CASSTSGACTF
CDR3 DNA: TGTGCCAGTAGTACCTCAGGGGCTTGCACCTTC

V gene: TRBV6-1
clone size: few
J gene: TRBJ1-1
D gene: TRBD1
CDR3 protein: CASSEGTAKAFF
CDR3 DNA: TGTGCCAGCAGTGAGGGGACAGCTAAAGCTTTCTTT

V gene: TRBV7-2
clone size: -
J gene: TRBJ2-1
D gene: -
CDR3 protein: CASSLAPDEKFF
CDR3 DNA: TGTGCCAGCAGCTTAGCCCCGGATGAGAAGTTCTTC

V gene: TRBV12-3/TRBV12-4
clone size: once
J gene: TRBJ1-2
D gene: -
CDR3 protein: CASSLGQHYGYTF
CDR3 DNA: TGTGCCAGCAGCTTGGGGCAGCACTATGGCTACACCTTC

V gene: TRBV12-3/TRBV12-4
clone size: -
J gene: TRBJ1-6
D gene: -
CDR3 protein: CASSMSGESPLHF
CDR3 DNA: TGTGCCAGCAGTATGTCGGGGGAGTCACCCCTCCACTTT

V gene: TRBV7-9
clone size: -
J gene: TRBJ2-1
D gene: -
CDR3 protein: CASSLVGARTYEQFF
CDR3 DNA: TGTGCCAGCAGCTTAGTTGGAGCCCGGACCTATGAGCAGTTCTTC